This T cell receptor (beta chain) was obtained from a study of graft-versus-host responses after intestinal transplantation. In the study overall: Following induction with anti-thymocyte globulin, all recipients were given tacrolimus and steroids for approximately 3 years. General study findings and limits: Some patients had graft-donor T cell macrochimerism. In their allografts, the ratios of graft-versus-host to host-versus-graft T cell clones were high. There were GvH clones found in recipient marrow, and some of them appeared first in ileum or blood.

Profiled with immunoSEQ multiplex PCR; TCRdb holds only in-frame clones, not every one. This table holds 85,000 to 100,000 clones, 86% found once. As regards this clone: Antigen unknown.

The V and J ends lost 4 bases and 0 bases respectively, with 8 bases between them. This CDR3 has 15 amino acids. Germline CDR1 SGHDT, CDR2 YYEEEE. This sample comprised PBMCs, obtained 255 days after intestinal transplant. The V call is TRBV5-6, the J call TRBJ2-6; D is ambiguous. This receptor was taken from a human patient who received an intestinal transplant, so some T cells may come from the graft donor. CDR3 in amino acids: CASSLVGSGANVLTF. Written as DNA, the CDR3 is TGTGCCAGCAGCCTCGTTGGCTCTGGGGCCAACGTCCTGACTTTC.